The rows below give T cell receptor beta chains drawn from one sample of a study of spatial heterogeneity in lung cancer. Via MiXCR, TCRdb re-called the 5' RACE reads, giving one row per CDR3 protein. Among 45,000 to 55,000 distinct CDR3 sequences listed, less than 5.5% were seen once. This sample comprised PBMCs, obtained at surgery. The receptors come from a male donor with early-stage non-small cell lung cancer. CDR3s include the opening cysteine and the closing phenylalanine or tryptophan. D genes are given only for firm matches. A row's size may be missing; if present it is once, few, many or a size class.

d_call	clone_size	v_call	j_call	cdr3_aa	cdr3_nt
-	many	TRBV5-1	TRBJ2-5	CASSLIAGEETQYF	TGCGCCAGCAGCTTGATTGCAGGGGAAGAGACCCAGTACTTC
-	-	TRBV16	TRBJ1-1	CASSPGGWKAFF	TGTGCCAGCAGCCCCGGGGGCTGGAAAGCTTTCTTT
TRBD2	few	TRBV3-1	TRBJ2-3	CASSPGLAILGDTQYF	TGTGCCAGCAGCCCCGGACTAGCCATCCTCGGGGATACGCAGTATTTT
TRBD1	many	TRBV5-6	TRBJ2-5	CASSLIDRDRETQYF	TGTGCCAGCAGCTTGATAGACAGGGATCGAGAGACCCAGTACTTC
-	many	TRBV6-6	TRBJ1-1	CASSPTVNTEAFF	TGTGCCAGCAGCCCTACAGTGAACACTGAAGCTTTCTTT
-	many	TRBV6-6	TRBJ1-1	CASSSVQGGEAFF	TGTGCCAGCAGTTCGGTACAGGGCGGTGAAGCTTTCTTT
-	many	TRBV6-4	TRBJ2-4	CASSVGHGDIQYF	TGTGCCAGCAGTGTAGGCCACGGAGACATTCAGTACTTC
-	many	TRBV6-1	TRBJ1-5	CASSDSPGVGPQHF	TGTGCCAGCAGTGATTCTCCCGGAGTAGGGCCCCAGCATTTT
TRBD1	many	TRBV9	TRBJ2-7	CASSAGTEDTYEQYF	TGTGCCAGCAGCGCCGGGACAGAAGACACCTACGAGCAGTACTTC
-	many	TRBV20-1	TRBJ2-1	CSASPLGELASEQFF	TGCAGTGCTAGCCCCTTAGGAGAGCTAGCAAGTGAGCAGTTCTTC
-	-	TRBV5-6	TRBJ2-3	CASSLVYADTQYF	TGTGCCAGCAGCTTGGTTTACGCAGATACGCAGTATTTT
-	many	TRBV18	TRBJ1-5	CASSPPQGGGQPQHF	TGTGCCAGCTCACCACCACAGGGCGGCGGTCAGCCCCAGCATTTT
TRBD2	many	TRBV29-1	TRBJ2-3	CSVLGGQREGPDTQYF	TGCAGCGTTTTGGGGGGCCAGCGGGAGGGCCCAGATACGCAGTATTTT
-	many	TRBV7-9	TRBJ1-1	CASSAGTSGRTEAFF	TGTGCCAGCAGCGCCGGGACAAGCGGGCGCACTGAAGCTTTCTTT
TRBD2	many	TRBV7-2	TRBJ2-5	CASSSRTSGVNQETQYF	TGTGCCAGCAGCTCCCGGACTAGCGGGGTGAACCAAGAGACCCAGTACTTC
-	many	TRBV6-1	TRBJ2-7	CASSVHLLSYEQYF	TGTGCCAGCAGTGTCCACTTGCTCTCCTACGAGCAGTACTTC
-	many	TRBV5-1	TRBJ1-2	CASSLAWGDGYTF	TGCGCCAGCAGCTTGGCCTGGGGGGACGGCTACACCTTC
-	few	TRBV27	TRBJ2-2	CASTYSARGELFF	TGTGCCAGCACCTACAGTGCCCGCGGGGAGCTGTTTTTT
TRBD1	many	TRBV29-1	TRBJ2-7	CSVGTGSREQYF	TGCAGCGTGGGGACAGGGTCCCGGGAGCAGTACTTC
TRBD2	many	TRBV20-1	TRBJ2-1	CSAISGSVNEQFF	TGCAGTGCTATTAGCGGGAGCGTCAATGAGCAGTTCTTC
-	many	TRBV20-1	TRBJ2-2	CSARDPRTPAGELFF	TGCAGTGCTAGAGATCCGAGGACCCCCGCCGGGGAGCTGTTTTTT
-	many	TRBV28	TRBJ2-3	CASSPQGTQYF	TGTGCCAGCAGTCCACAGGGTACGCAGTATTTT
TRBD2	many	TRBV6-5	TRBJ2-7	CASSYSGLDPYEQYF	TGTGCCAGCAGTTATTCGGGACTAGACCCCTACGAGCAGTACTTC
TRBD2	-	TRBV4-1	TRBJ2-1	CASSGRERAINEQFF	TGCGCCAGCAGTGGGAGGGAGAGGGCAATCAATGAGCAGTTCTTC
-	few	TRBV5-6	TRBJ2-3	CASSSGPGTDTQYF	TGTGCCAGCAGCTCGGGACCGGGCACAGATACGCAGTATTTT
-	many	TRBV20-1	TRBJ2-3	CSARGRKDTQYF	TGCAGTGCTAGGGGCCGCAAAGATACGCAGTATTTT
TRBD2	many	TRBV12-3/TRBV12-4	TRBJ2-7	CASSPAGGVSYEQYF	TGTGCCAGCAGTCCCGCGGGAGGGGTCTCCTACGAGCAGTACTTC
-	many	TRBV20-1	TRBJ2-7	CSARDGGRDYEQYF	TGCAGTGCTAGAGATGGCGGCAGGGACTACGAGCAGTACTTC
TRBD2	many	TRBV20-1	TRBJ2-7	CSARGRTGLAGVLNSYEQYF	TGCAGTGCTAGAGGAAGGACCGGACTAGCGGGAGTTTTGAACTCCTACGAGCAGTACTTC
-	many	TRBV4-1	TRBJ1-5	CASSQGGDTYQPQHF	TGCGCCAGCAGCCAAGGGGGGGACACGTATCAGCCCCAGCATTTT
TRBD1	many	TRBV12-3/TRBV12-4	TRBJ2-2	CASSSDRGRGTGELFF	TGTGCCAGCAGTTCAGACAGGGGCCGTGGGACCGGGGAGCTGTTTTTT
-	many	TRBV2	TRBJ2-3	CASSRWSTDTQYF	TGTGCCAGCAGTAGGTGGAGCACAGATACGCAGTATTTT
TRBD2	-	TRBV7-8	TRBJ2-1	CASSSLAGRNNEQFF	TGTGCCAGCAGCTCCCTAGCGGGGAGGAATAATGAGCAGTTCTTC
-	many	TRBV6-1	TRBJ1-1	CASREGLVGTEAFF	TGTGCCAGCAGGGAGGGCCTTGTGGGCACTGAAGCTTTCTTT
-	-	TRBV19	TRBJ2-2	CASSIGGPNTGELFF	TGTGCCAGTAGTATTGGCGGCCCGAACACCGGGGAGCTGTTTTTT
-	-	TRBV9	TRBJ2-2	CASQTTGTTNTGELFF	TGTGCCAGCCAGACCACCGGGACCACAAACACCGGGGAGCTGTTTTTT
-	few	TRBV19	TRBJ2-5	CASSDTIQETQYF	TGTGCCAGTAGTGACACTATTCAAGAGACCCAGTACTTC
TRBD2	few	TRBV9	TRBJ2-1	CASSVVGSGISYNEQFF	TGTGCCAGCAGCGTAGTGGGTAGCGGGATAAGTTACAATGAGCAGTTCTTC
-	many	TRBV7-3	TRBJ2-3	CASSLSASSTDTQYF	TGTGCCAGCAGCTTATCTGCCTCTAGCACAGATACGCAGTATTTT
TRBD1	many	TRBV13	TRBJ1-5	CASSLRTGRTRNQPQHF	TGTGCCAGCAGCCTCCGGACAGGGAGGACCCGAAATCAGCCCCAGCATTTT
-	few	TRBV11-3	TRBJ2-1	CASSTLESNEQFF	TGTGCCAGCAGCACCCTCGAAAGCAATGAGCAGTTCTTC
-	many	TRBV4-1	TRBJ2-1	CASSQEGTGAYNEQFF	TGCGCCAGCAGCCAAGAGGGGACGGGGGCCTACAATGAGCAGTTCTTC
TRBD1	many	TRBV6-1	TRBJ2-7	CASSPAQGAVYEQYF	TGTGCCAGCAGTCCCGCACAGGGGGCAGTCTACGAGCAGTACTTC
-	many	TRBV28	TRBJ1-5	CASSYRVGGGGQPQHF	TGTGCCAGCAGTTACCGCGTGGGAGGTGGGGGTCAGCCCCAGCATTTT
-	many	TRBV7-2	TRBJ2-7	CASSSTLGGGTYEQYF	TGTGCCAGCAGTTCCACCTTGGGGGGCGGAACCTACGAGCAGTACTTC
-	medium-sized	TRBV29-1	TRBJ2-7	CSVGRVSYEQYF	TGCAGCGTTGGTCGGGTGTCCTACGAGCAGTACTTC
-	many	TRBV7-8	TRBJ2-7	CASSFQGTYEQYF	TGTGCCAGCAGCTTTCAGGGAACCTACGAGCAGTACTTC
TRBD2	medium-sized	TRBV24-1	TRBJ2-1	CATSDLTSDEQFF	TGTGCCACCAGTGATTTGACTAGCGATGAGCAGTTCTTC
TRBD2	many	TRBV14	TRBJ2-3	CASSHGGSGADTQYF	TGTGCCAGCAGCCACGGCGGGAGTGGCGCAGATACGCAGTATTTT
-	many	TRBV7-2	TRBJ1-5	CASSWGGQPQHF	TGTGCCAGCAGCTGGGGCGGACAGCCCCAGCATTTT
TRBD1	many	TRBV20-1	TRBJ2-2	CSVPSRDRGRAGELFF	TGCAGTGTCCCATCTCGCGACAGGGGGCGCGCCGGGGAGCTGTTTTTT
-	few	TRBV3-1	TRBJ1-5	CASSQGVENQPQHF	TGTGCCAGCAGCCAAGGGGTGGAGAATCAGCCCCAGCATTTT
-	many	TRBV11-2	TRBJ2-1	CASSLAIISSYNEQFF	TGTGCCAGCAGCTTAGCCATTATTAGCTCCTACAATGAGCAGTTCTTC
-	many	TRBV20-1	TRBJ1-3	CSAREFSNGNTIYF	TGCAGTGCTAGAGAATTTTCTAACGGAAACACCATATATTTT
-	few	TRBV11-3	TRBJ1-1	CASSYDSRTEAFF	TGTGCCAGCAGCTACGACAGTCGCACTGAAGCTTTCTTT